These 31 T cell receptor beta chains were sequenced from one sample in a study of blood T cells in healthy people across ages. Then a second PCR, running roughly 7 to 11 cycles, was carried out with a sample-barcoded 5' primer and a J-beta primer mix. Via MiXCR, TCRdb re-called the 5' RACE reads, giving one row per CDR3 protein. The data contain 650,000 to 800,000 distinct CDR3 sequences, 40% to 50% of them singletons. Sequencing input: blood. Receptor source: a man in his sixties in good health.

The chain couples TRBV10-3 to TRBJ2-7; D ambiguous. Germline V gives CDR1 ENHRY, CDR2 SYGVKD. This CDR3 is 15 amino acids long. V dropped 2 bases and J dropped 2 bases, with 13 bases sitting between them. The CDR3 spells CAISEELRQTYEQYF. DNA of the CDR3: TGTGCCATCAGTGAGGAGCTCAGGCAAACCTACGAGCAGTACTTC.

V and J are TRBV11-3 and TRBJ2-5; D gene ambiguous. Trimming shortened V by 5 bases and J by 5 bases, and 12 bases separated the two germline ends. Germline V gives CDR1 SGHNT, CDR2 YENEEA. This CDR3 region has 13 residues. The CDR3: CASSVSEVETQYF. CDR3 bases: TGTGCCAGCAGCGTTTCCGAAGTGGAGACCCAGTACTTC.

V and J are TRBV7-8 and TRBJ2-4; TRBD1 agrees at 10 bases. Looked up from germline, CDR1 is SGHVS and CDR2 is FQNEAQ. V trimming: 4 bases; J trimming: 0 bases; junction bases outside the gene matches: 9. This CDR3 spans 18 amino acids. The CDR3 coding sequence is TGTGCCAGCAGCTACGGACAGGGGGAACTCATAGCCAAAAACATTCAGTACTTC. Translated: CASSYGQGELIAKNIQYF.

The chain links TRBV6-6 to TRBJ2-5; D is possibly TRBD1 (5 bases). CDR3 length: 14 residues. Trimming pared 6 bases from V and 2 bases from J, leaving 13 bases between. Germline V gene lookup returns CDR1 MNHNY and CDR2 SVGAGI (reference sequence). CDR3 loop: CASRQGFSQETQYF. CDR3 nucleotide sequence: TGTGCCAGCAGGCAGGGCTTTAGTCAAGAGACCCAGTACTTC.

This chain joins TRBV7-2 and TRBJ2-3, with 8 bases identical to TRBD1. V dropped 4 bases and J dropped 7; count of bases not matched to a gene: 10. The CDR3 spans 15 residues. Germline CDR1 is SGHTA and CDR2 is FQGNSA. CDR3 region: CASSYPRTGSNTQYF. Written as DNA, the CDR3 is TGTGCCAGCAGCTACCCCCGGACAGGGTCGAATACGCAGTATTTT. Variable domain in full (rest from reference TRBV7-2 and TRBJ2-3): GAGVSQSPSNKVTEKGKDVELRCDPISGHTALYWYRQSLGQGLEFLIYFQGNSAPDKSGLPSDRFSAERTGGSVSTLTIQRTQQEDSAVYLCASSYPRTGSNTQYFGPGTRLTVL.

The CDR3 sequence is CAWSVNSDSYEQYF. CDR3 bases: TGTGCCTGGAGTGTAAACAGTGACTCCTACGAGCAGTACTTC. This chain links TRBV30 with TRBJ2-7, with D hard to call. CDR1 GTSNPN and CDR2 SVGIG come from the germline V gene (reference sequence). CDR3 size: 14 residues. V lost 0 bases and J 0 bases, leaving 9 bases between the germline ends.

V gene TRBV11-2 combines with J gene TRBJ2-1; the D gene is possibly TRBD2 (6 bases). Trimming took 1 base from V and 9 from J, leaving 10 bases between them. CDR3 length: 13 residues. Germline-derived CDR1 and CDR2 are SGHAT and FQNNGV. DNA of the CDR3: TGTGCCAGCAGCTTAGTTCCGGGGGTTGAGCAGTTCTTC. Its translation is CASSLVPGVEQFF.

This clonotype was detected only once. The chain recombines TRBV11-2 with TRBJ1-2, with D unresolved. CDR3 length: 15 residues. Germline V gene lookup returns CDR1 SGHAT and CDR2 FQNNGV. Trimming pared 0 bases from V and 1 base from J, leaving 9 bases between. The CDR3: CASSLERRLNYGYTF. CDR3 coding DNA: TGTGCCAGCAGCTTAGAAAGGCGGCTTAACTATGGCTACACCTTC.

The chain combines TRBV6-6 with TRBJ2-7; 7 bases map to TRBD1. The J segment lost 7 bases and the V segment lost 7 bases, leaving 13 bases of the junction unmatched. CDR1 is MNHNY and CDR2 is SVGAGI in the germline V gene (reference sequence). The CDR3 loop spans 14 amino acids. The CDR3: CASTGQVSYNEQYF. Here the CDR3 DNA reads TGTGCCAGCACCGGACAGGTCTCCTACAATGAGCAGTACTTC.

This chain links TRBV6-1 with TRBJ2-2; 9 nucleotides match TRBD2. This CDR3 region has 17 residues. Germline lookup yields CDR1 MNHNS and CDR2 SASEGT. J gave up 6 bases and V 5 bases, and 13 bases lay outside the gene matches. CDR3 coding DNA: TGTGCCAGCAGTCCCCGCTGGCTAGCGGGGTTACCCGGGGAGCTGTTTTTT. The encoded protein is CASSPRWLAGLPGELFF.

The chain employs TRBV20-1 and TRBJ2-4; 8 nucleotides line up with TRBD1. Germline CDR1 and CDR2: DFQATT and SNEGSKA (reference sequence). The length of the CDR3 is 15 residues. V shed 6 bases and J 0 bases; nucleotides not matched to a gene: 7. The CDR3 region is CSARTGILAKNIQYF. CDR3 coding DNA: TGCAGTGCCCGGACAGGGATATTAGCCAAAAACATTCAGTACTTC.

J is TRBJ2-7 and V is TRBV15; TRBD1 matches at 9 bases. Unmatched junction bases numbered 5, after V lost 5 bases and J lost 3 bases. CDR1 and CDR2 (germline): LNHNV, YYDKDF (reference sequence). The CDR3 spans 14 residues. For the CDR3, the DNA is TGTGCCACCAGCGAGGACAGGGGACGCTACGAGCAGTACTTC. Translated, it gives CATSEDRGRYEQYF.

The V and J genes are TRBV27 and TRBJ2-2; D possibly corresponds to TRBD2 (6 bases). Germline V gives CDR1 MNHEY, CDR2 SMNVEV (reference sequence). This CDR3 comprises 15 residues. Trimming stripped 7 bases from V and 1 base from J, with 13 bases between. The chain's CDR3 is CASTPGLMNTGELFF. CDR3 coding DNA: TGTGCCAGCACTCCGGGACTTATGAACACCGGGGAGCTGTTTTTT.

This clonotype was seen more than once but under ten times. The chain uses TRBV30 and TRBJ2-7, with a tentative D call TRBD2 (7 bases). Trimming pared 1 base from V and 3 bases from J, leaving 10 bases between. This CDR3 has 13 amino acids. CDR1 and CDR2 from the germline V gene are GTSNPN and SVGIG (reference sequence). The CDR3 DNA follows: TGTGCCTGGAGTGGAGGGGGGGGCTACGAGCAGTACTTC. This encodes CAWSGGGGYEQYF.

This clonotype appeared a few times. V and J are TRBV24-1 and TRBJ2-7, with a possible D match to TRBD2 (6 bases). Trimming removed 6 bases from V and 4 bases from J, with 18 bases in between. CDR1 and CDR2 (germline): KGHDR, SFDVKD. The CDR3 runs 15 residues. Written as DNA, the CDR3 is TGTGCCACCAGTCTTAAGGAGGGAGGTATGTACGAGCAGTACTTC. Translation: CATSLKEGGMYEQYF.

The V call is TRBV29-1, the J call TRBJ2-5; D could derive from TRBD1 or TRBD2 (7 bases each). The germline V gene has CDR1 SQVTM and CDR2 ANQGSEA. Between the trimmed V and J ends, which lost 6 bases and 11 bases, there was a span of 25 bases. The CDR3 sequence is 14 residues long. The CDR3 is CSVAGGEEKNEQYF. The CDR3 DNA reads TGCAGCGTGGCAGGGGGGGAAGAAAAAAATGAGCAGTACTTC.

The table lists this clonotype with a few counts. J is TRBJ2-2 and V is TRBV9, with 9 nucleotides matching TRBD1. Germline CDR1 is SGDLS and CDR2 is YYNGEE. The CDR3 loop spans 18 amino acids. Trimming cost V 4 bases and J 1 base; bases outside gene matches: 11. CDR3 nucleotides: TGTGCCAGCAGCCCACGGGGACGACAGGGGGGGAACACCGGGGAGCTGTTTTTT. It codes for CASSPRGRQGGNTGELFF.

This sequence joins TRBV20-1 and TRBJ1-5, with 10 nucleotides matching TRBD1. Germline assignment: CDR1 DFQATT and CDR2 SNEGSKA (reference sequence). This CDR3 is built from 15 residues. With V trimmed by 5 bases and J by 3 bases, 7 bases remained unmatched. In DNA, the CDR3 is TGCAGTGCTGGGGGGGACAGGGGATTCAATCAGCCCCAGCATTTT. It codes for CSAGGDRGFNQPQHF.

The chain links TRBV9 to TRBJ2-1; 9 nucleotides align to TRBD2. CDR3 length: 13 amino acids. Germline-derived CDR1 and CDR2 are SGDLS and YYNGEE. Trimming at V came to 0 bases and at J to 12 bases, leaving 4 bases not matched to a gene. DNA of the CDR3: TGTGCCAGCAGCGTAGTGGCGGGGGGGCGGCAGTTCTTC. This translates into CASSVVAGGRQFF.

CDR3: CASSPPAGLYEQYF. The CDR3 region has the DNA TGTGCCAGCAGCCCCCCGGCGGGGTTGTACGAGCAGTACTTC. V gene TRBV11-2 combines with J gene TRBJ2-7, with D possibly matching TRBD2 (6 bases). Germline V gives CDR1 SGHAT, CDR2 FQNNGV. The CDR3 extends over 14 amino acids. Trimming took off 5 bases at V and 4 bases at J, with 15 bases between the two ends.

A note on this clonotype: Relative to the germline gene, one junction end is altered; a read error may explain this. V usage is TRBV29-1 and J usage is TRBJ2-4; perhaps TRBD2 as D (6 bases). Germline V gene sequence: CDR1 SQVTM, CDR2 ANQGSEA. CDR3 size: 15 residues. In DNA, the CDR3 is TGCAGCGTAGCGCGCCCCGGGACTGGCAAAAACATTGAGTACTTC. Translating gives CSVARPGTGKNIEYF.

This clonotype has more than one count but fewer than ten. The chain uses TRBV9 and TRBJ2-1, with 7 bases that match TRBD2. The DNA end favors TRBJ2-7, so the J call may be wrong. This CDR3 has 14 amino acids. Germline V gene data show CDR1 as SGDLS and CDR2 as YYNGEE. This CDR3 reads CASSGGGAYNEQYF. CDR3 coding DNA: TGTGCCAGCAGCGGGGGAGGGGCCTACAATGAGCAGTACTTC.

The rearrangement uses TRBV7-8 and TRBJ1-2, with 8 bases fitting TRBD1. Germline V gene sequence: CDR1 SGHVS, CDR2 FQNEAQ. The CDR3 is made up of 14 amino acids. Losses at the gene ends were 3 bases for V and 4 bases for J; bases not matched to a gene: 4. The DNA for the CDR3 is TGTGCCAGCAGCTTCCAGGGGACAGGCTATGGCTACACCTTC. Its translation: CASSFQGTGYGYTF.

The genes are TRBV5-6 and TRBJ2-3, with TRBD1 identical over 7 bases. Germline lookup yields CDR1 SGHDT and CDR2 YYEEEE. This CDR3 has 16 amino acids. The V gene end was trimmed by 0 bases and the J gene end by 8 bases; junction bases not matched to a gene: 12. In DNA form, the CDR3 reads TGTGCCAGCAGCTTGGAAACGACAGGGTTCGGAGCTACGCAGTATTTT. It encodes CASSLETTGFGATQYF.

The chain carries TRBV7-2 and TRBJ2-7; a possible D gene is TRBD1 (5 bases). CDR3 length equals 15 residues. CDR1 and CDR2 (germline): SGHTA, FQGNSA. Trimming left V 4 bases short and J 3 bases short, with 16 bases between. The chain's CDR3 is CASSSSLGAIYEQYF. The CDR3, as DNA: TGTGCCAGCAGCTCATCCTTAGGGGCCATCTACGAGCAGTACTTC.

The chain employs TRBV5-1 and TRBJ2-2; TRBD1 is a possible D gene (6 bases). The germline V and J ends were trimmed by 0 bases and 3 bases, with 12 bases remaining between them. Germline CDR1 and CDR2: SGHRS and YFSETQ. CDR3 length: 16 amino acids. The CDR3 loop reads CASSLGYRADTGELFF. The CDR3 DNA reads as TGCGCCAGCAGCTTGGGCTACAGGGCTGACACCGGGGAGCTGTTTTTT. The whole variable domain, remainder taken from reference TRBV5-1 and TRBJ2-2, is KAGVTQTPRYLIKTRGQQVTLSCSPISGHRSVSWYQQTPGQGLQFLFEYFSETQRNKGNFPGRFSGRQFSNSRSEMNVSTLELGDSALYLCASSLGYRADTGELFFGEGSRLTVL.

The CDR3 sequence is CASSLSADRSSYEQYF. The CDR3 coding sequence is TGTGCCAGCAGCTTATCAGCGGACAGGAGCTCCTACGAGCAGTACTTC. This rearrangement joins TRBV7-9 to TRBJ2-7, with 7 positions matching TRBD1. Trimming cost V 2 bases and J 0 bases; bases outside gene matches: 7. Germline loops: CDR1 SEHNR, CDR2 FQNEAQ (reference sequence). The CDR3 is 16 residues long.

The CDR3 loop reads CASSYSRVAGNYEQYF. The CDR3 DNA sequence: TGTGCCAGCAGTTACTCGAGGGTAGCGGGCAACTACGAGCAGTACTTC. V gene TRBV6-2 or TRBV6-3 combines with J gene TRBJ2-7; 7 bases agree with TRBD2. Per germline, CDR1 MNHEY and CDR2 SVGEGT. V lost 0 bases, J lost 3 bases, and 8 bases stayed unmatched. The CDR3 totals 16 residues.

The rearrangement joins TRBV27 to TRBJ1-6; D is unresolved. The germline V and J ends were trimmed by 3 bases and 13 bases, with 16 bases remaining between them. Looked up from germline, CDR1 is MNHEY and CDR2 is SMNVEV (reference sequence). The CDR3 spans 14 residues. The CDR3: CASSLRLGVVPLHF. For the CDR3, the DNA is TGTGCCAGCAGTTTGCGTCTCGGGGTGGTTCCCCTCCACTTT.

The chain links TRBV14 to TRBJ2-2; D is possibly TRBD2 (5 bases). The germline V gene has CDR1 SGHDN and CDR2 FVKESK. This CDR3 region has 19 residues. V was shortened by 2 bases and J by 4 bases, with 23 bases between the two germline ends. The CDR3 loop is CASSQRRSRGRLSTGELFF. Here the CDR3 DNA reads TGTGCCAGCAGCCAAAGGCGATCTCGCGGGCGCTTAAGCACCGGGGAGCTGTTTTTT.

The rearrangement uses TRBV6-6 and TRBJ1-5; D unclear. Germline V gene sequence: CDR1 MNHNY, CDR2 SVGAGI (reference sequence). V shed 6 bases and J shed 3 bases, with 12 bases lying between them. The CDR3 is made up of 14 amino acids. The CDR3 loop is CASRARRDNQPQHF. DNA of the CDR3: TGTGCCAGCAGAGCTCGACGGGACAATCAGCCCCAGCATTTT.